The rows below give T cell receptor beta chains drawn from one sample of a study of breast tumors, draining lymph nodes, adjacent tissues. TCRdb fed the multiplex PCR reads into MiXCR, producing one record per CDR3 protein. The data hold fewer than 140,000 distinct CDR3 sequences, with roughly 29% observed a single time. Sequencing was done on a sample of axillary lymph node tissue. All receptors come from a female donor with breast cancer. Some clones in this sample may be carry-over from other donors' samples. Both conserved end residues are part of each CDR3. D genes are given only for firm matches. For some rows the clone size is stated as once, few or many, or as a class when expanded; others skip it.

J gene	D gene	V gene	clone size	CDR3 DNA	CDR3 protein
TRBJ2-3	-	TRBV29-1	-	TGCAGCGGACGAATAGCAGATACGCAGTATTTT	CSGRIADTQYF
TRBJ2-7	TRBD1	TRBV5-1	many	TGCGCCAGCAGCTTGCGGGACAGGGGTTACGAGCAGTACTTC	CASSLRDRGYEQYF
TRBJ1-6	-	TRBV7-8	once	TGTGCCAGCAGCTTCTATACAGGGTCCTATAATTCACCCCTCCACTTT	CASSFYTGSYNSPLHF
TRBJ2-5	-	TRBV10-3	-	-	CAISESGDRLYGYTFGSGTQYF
TRBJ2-3	-	TRBV6-5	few	TGTGCCAGCAGTCATCGGCGGCCTCGCGGGACAGATACGCAGTATTTT	CASSHRRPRGTDTQYF
TRBJ2-3	-	TRBV2	-	TGTGTCAGACAAGGGGGGCGGGACAAAATCACAGATACACAGTATTTT	CVRQGGRDKITDTQYF
TRBJ1-5	-	TRBV7-9	many	TGTGCCAGCAGCCAGGAGAATCAGCCCCAGCATTTT	CASSQENQPQHF
TRBJ2-2	-	TRBV6-2/TRBV6-3	many	TGTGCCACCTCAGCTTTTGGTACGAACACCGGGGAGCTGTTTTTT	CATSAFGTNTGELFF
TRBJ2-3	TRBD2	TRBV15	many	TGTGCCACCAGCAGACCACTAGCGGTGAGCACAGATACGCAGTATTTT	CATSRPLAVSTDTQYF
TRBJ2-1	-	TRBV7-8	-	TGTGCCAGCCAAATGTGGGAGGGGGGAGCTAATGAGCAGCTCTTC	CASQMWEGGANEQLF
TRBJ2-3	-	TRBV7-3	-	TGTGCCAGCAGCTTAACGACCAAGGGCCTCCAGGCTGTGAGCACAGATACGCAGTATTTT	CASSLTTKGLQAVSTDTQYF
TRBJ1-1	-	TRBV19	-	TGTGCCAGTAGTGGGGTCAGGCTCGACACTGAAGCTTTCTTT	CASSGVRLDTEAFF
TRBJ1-2	-	TRBV3-2	-	TGTGCCAGCAGGGGGGGGTTCAATGGCTACACCTTC	CASRGGFNGYTF
TRBJ2-1	-	TRBV19	many	TGTGCCAGTAAACGAGGGAATGAGCAGTTCTTC	CASKRGNEQFF
TRBJ2-4	TRBD2	TRBV5-4	-	TGTGCCAGCAGCTTGGATAGCGGGAACATTCAGTACTTC	CASSLDSGNIQYF
TRBJ1-2	-	TRBV27	many	TGTGCCAGCAGTTCCCTCCGGACCCTTAACTATGGCTACACCTTC	CASSSLRTLNYGYTF
TRBJ2-2	TRBD1	TRBV20-1	-	TGCAGTGCTCGACAGGGGGGGGGGGCCGGGGAGCTGTTTTTT	CSARQGGGAGELFF
TRBJ2-7	-	TRBV5-6	many	TGTGCCAGCAGCAACAAACTGACGCCCTATTCCGTCTTATTCTCCTACGAGCAGTACTTC	CASSNKLTPYSVLFSYEQYF
TRBJ1-6	TRBD1	TRBV4-3	many	TGCGCCAGCAGCCAAGACTGGCAGGGGGCTAATTCACCCCTCCACTTT	CASSQDWQGANSPLHF
TRBJ2-7	-	TRBV13	many	TGTGCCAGCAGCGGGCTCCCTAAACACTACGAGCAGTACTTC	CASSGLPKHYEQYF
TRBJ2-5	-	TRBV5-5	many	TGTGCCAGCAGCTTTACAGGGCTCGAGACCCAGTACTTC	CASSFTGLETQYF
TRBJ2-1	TRBD2	TRBV20-1	-	TGCAGTGCCGGGACTAGCGGGGTGGATGAGCAGTTCTTC	CSAGTSGVDEQFF
TRBJ2-1	TRBD2	TRBV27	-	TGTGCCAGCAGGGCGGGGACTAGCGGTTACAATGAGCAGTTCTTC	CASRAGTSGYNEQFF
TRBJ2-7	-	TRBV7-8	many	TGTGCCAGCAGCTTAGAGTGGCAGGTCATGGGCGAGCAGTACTTC	CASSLEWQVMGEQYF
TRBJ2-6	-	TRBV7-8	many	TGTGCCAGCAGCCTCAAGAGCTCTGGGGCCAACGTCCTGACTTTC	CASSLKSSGANVLTF
TRBJ2-2	TRBD2	TRBV25-1	many	TGTGCCAGCATGACCGGGACTAGTTTTTTCGGGGAGCTGTTTTTT	CASMTGTSFFGELFF
TRBJ2-3	-	TRBV10-3	many	TGTGCCATCAGTGAATATCTTCAACAGGAGAGCACAGATACGCAGTATTTT	CAISEYLQQESTDTQYF
TRBJ2-3	TRBD2	TRBV5-1	many	TGCGCCAGCAGCTTGAGGACTAGCGGGGGGCGTAGCACAGATACGCAGTATTTT	CASSLRTSGGRSTDTQYF